These 14 T cell receptor beta chains came from one sample sequenced in a study of T cell repertoires in cytomegalovirus infection. For these TCRs, the target antigens are not known. MiXCR, run by TCRdb on the reads, gives a single entry per CDR3 protein. The data hold about a million distinct CDR3 sequences, with roughly 30% observed a single time. Sequences were derived from cultured CD8+ T cells from PBMCs, sampled from culture after CMV antigen stimulation. These receptors all come from a human donor in good health (CMV status not recorded). Some clones in this sample may be carry-over from other donors' samples.

This chain connects TRBV27 to TRBJ1-1; D is ambiguous. This CDR3 contains 14 residues. With 0 bases removed from V and 7 bases from J, the gap between germline ends came to 12 bases. Germline CDR1 MNHEY, CDR2 SMNVEV (reference sequence). The CDR3 nucleotides are TGTGCCAGCAGTTTATCCGGAGGAGCCATTGAAGCTTTCTTT. Protein product: CASSLSGGAIEAFF.

The J gene is TRBJ1-1, the V gene TRBV7-2, with D perhaps TRBD1 (6 bases). V lost 7 bases to trimming and J lost 4 bases, with 13 bases between them. The CDR3 extends over 13 amino acids. The germline V gene has CDR1 SGHTA and CDR2 FQGNSA. The CDR3 nucleotides are TGTGCCAGCACCTATCGGGACATCACTGAAGCTTTCTTT. It codes for CASTYRDITEAFF.

This clonotype was picked up many times. The rearrangement links TRBV25-1 to TRBJ1-5; a weak D match, TRBD1 (6 bases). CDR1 is MGHDK, CDR2 SYGVNS, per germline. Trimming left V 4 bases short and J 0 bases short, with 22 bases between. This CDR3 spans 19 amino acids. Here the CDR3 reads CASSGFGTPDVHSNQPQHF. The CDR3 DNA reads as TGTGCCAGCAGTGGATTCGGGACACCCGACGTTCATAGCAATCAGCCCCAGCATTTT. The full variable domain, rest sourced from reference TRBV25-1 and TRBJ1-5, is EADIYQTPRYLVIGTGKKITLECSQTMGHDKMYWYQQDPGMELHLIHYSYGVNSTEKGDLSSESTVSRIRTEHFPLTLESARPSHTSQYLCASSGFGTPDVHSNQPQHFGDGTRLSIL.

This clonotype appeared many times. The chain couples TRBV19 to TRBJ2-1; D remains unclear. The V and J ends lost 3 bases and 6 bases respectively, with 9 bases between them. Per the germline V gene, CDR1 is LNHDA and CDR2 is SQIVND (reference sequence). CDR3 size: 13 residues. The CDR3 coding sequence is TGTGCCAGTAGTATGGGGTCCAGCAATGAGCAGTTCTTC. It translates to CASSMGSSNEQFF.

The V gene is TRBV24-1, the J gene TRBJ2-1; possible D gene TRBD2, 6 bases. The V end lost 1 base, the J end lost 9 bases, and 12 bases lay between the germline ends. Per the germline V gene, CDR1 is KGHDR and CDR2 is SFDVKD. This CDR3 is built from 14 residues. CDR3 sequence reads: CATSDFRGSGEQFF. The CDR3 DNA sequence: TGTGCCACCAGTGATTTTCGGGGGTCAGGTGAGCAGTTCTTC.

V is TRBV5-4 and J is TRBJ2-1; 7 bases match TRBD2. The CDR3 contains 13 residues. Trimming removed 2 bases from V and 8 bases from J; junction bases left unmatched: 4. The germline V gene encodes CDR1 SGHNT and CDR2 YYREEE (reference sequence). The CDR3 reads CASSFGLVDEQFF. The CDR3 bases are TGTGCCAGCAGCTTTGGACTAGTCGATGAGCAGTTCTTC.

This clonotype was observed a handful of times. A much larger clone lies a single base off, so this may be a read error. The chain joins TRBV7-3 to TRBJ2-3; D might be TRBD2 (6 bases). V was trimmed by 5 bases and J by 0 bases, leaving 12 bases between them. Germline V gene sequence: CDR1 SGHTA, CDR2 FQGTGA. The CDR3 covers 15 residues. CDR3: CASSPRTTSTDTQYF. The CDR3 region has the DNA TGTGCCAGCAGCCCCCGGACTACTAGCACAGATACGCAGTATTTT.

The rearrangement joins TRBV20-1 to TRBJ1-5, with D unresolved. V was cut by 4 bases and J by 2 bases, with 9 bases left in between. The CDR3 totals 13 residues. In germline, CDR1 is DFQATT, CDR2 SNEGSKA (reference sequence). The CDR3 DNA is TGCAGTGCTACACCCGGGGGCAATCAGCCCCAGCATTTT. Translation: CSATPGGNQPQHF.

This chain links TRBV19 with TRBJ2-1, with D unresolved. V lost 5 bases to trimming and J lost 2 bases, with 7 bases between them. The CDR3 has 13 amino acids. The germline CDR1 and CDR2 sequences are LNHDA and SQIVND (reference sequence). The CDR3 DNA sequence: TGTGCCAGTAGTGCCGAGGCCTACAATGAGCAGTTCTTC. It is translated as CASSAEAYNEQFF.

This clonotype appeared a few times. The V call is TRBV7-6, the J call TRBJ2-1; 15 bases are shared with TRBD2. The junction had 4 bases not matched to a gene; V was cut back by 3 bases and J by 4 bases. This CDR3 region has 17 residues. Germline values: CDR1 SGHVS, CDR2 FNYEAQ. The CDR3 reads CASSFGLAGGRYNEQFF. The CDR3 coding sequence is TGTGCCAGCAGCTTCGGACTAGCGGGGGGGAGGTACAATGAGCAGTTCTTC.

This clonotype occurred many times. This chain joins TRBV7-2 and TRBJ2-5; 7 nucleotides match TRBD1. This CDR3 region has 13 residues. V shed 5 bases, J shed 1 base, and the junction held 1 base outside the gene matches. The germline CDR1 and CDR2 sequences are SGHTA and FQGNSA. The CDR3 nucleotides read TGTGCCAGCAGCGGGGACAGCCAAGAGACCCAGTACTTC. Amino acid sequence: CASSGDSQETQYF. Based on the CDR3 plus reference TRBV7-2 and TRBJ2-5, the full variable domain is GAGVSQSPSNKVTEKGKDVELRCDPISGHTALYWYRQSLGQGLEFLIYFQGNSAPDKSGLPSDRFSAERTGGSVSTLTIQRTQQEDSAVYLCASSGDSQETQYFGPGTRLLVL.

This clonotype showed up many times. The V and J genes are TRBV7-6 and TRBJ1-4; possible D gene TRBD1, 6 bases. This CDR3 contains 17 residues. CDR1 is SGHVS and CDR2 is FNYEAQ in the germline V gene. Between the trimmed V and J ends, which lost 5 bases and 11 bases, there was a span of 27 bases. The CDR3 DNA sequence: TGTGCCAGCAGCCCAGGCCCCGGCGTGACAGGAGTTCGTAAACTGTTTTTT. It encodes CASSPGPGVTGVRKLFF.

The sample holds a few counts of this clonotype. This chain joins TRBV7-2 and TRBJ2-7, with TRBD2 as a possible D gene (5 bases). V gave up 5 bases and J gave up 7 bases, with 18 bases separating them. CDR3 length: 14 amino acids. The V gene's germline CDR1 is SGHTA and CDR2 FQGNSA. The CDR3 protein is CASSKRRGSWEQYF. The CDR3 coding sequence is TGTGCCAGCAGCAAAAGGAGAGGGTCCTGGGAGCAGTACTTC.

The chain uses TRBV28 and TRBJ2-7; no clear D. This CDR3 region has 14 residues. Germline lookup yields CDR1 MDHEN and CDR2 SYDVKM. Trimming left V 4 bases short and J 3 bases short, with 13 bases between. CDR3 loop: CASSSPRSDYEQYV. For the CDR3, the DNA is TGTGCCAGCAGTTCTCCTCGGTCCGACTACGAGCAGTACGTC.